A selection of T cell receptor beta chains follows, all from one sample in a study of immune evolution from preneoplasia to lung adenocarcinoma. Sequencing used immunoSEQ multiplex PCR; TCRdb keeps in-frame clones, though not all of them. The sample includes around 3,200 clones, over 65% of them seen just once. The sequenced sample consisted of FFPE adjacent normal lung tissue. The receptors originated from a person aged 70 to 85 with lung adenocarcinoma. Both conserved end residues are part of each CDR3. Each record gives: J gene, V gene, clone size, D gene, CDR3 protein, CDR3 DNA. The D gene is left open where the match is weak. A clone size is listed for some rows: how often the clone was seen (once, few, many), or a class if it is expanded.

j_call: TRBJ1-3
v_call: TRBV5-1
clone_size: -
d_call: -
cdr3_aa: CASSLVAGSGNTIYF
cdr3_nt: TGCGCCAGCAGCTTGGTCGCGGGGTCTGGAAACACCATATATTTT

j_call: TRBJ2-5
v_call: TRBV6-6
clone_size: -
d_call: -
cdr3_aa: CASSYAEETQYF
cdr3_nt: TGTGCCAGCAGTTATGCGGAAGAGACCCAGTACTTC

j_call: TRBJ1-2
v_call: TRBV10-3
clone_size: -
d_call: -
cdr3_aa: CAIRLDGANYGYTF
cdr3_nt: TGTGCCATCAGATTGGACGGAGCTAACTATGGCTACACCTTC

j_call: TRBJ1-4
v_call: TRBV4-1
clone_size: -
d_call: TRBD1
cdr3_aa: CASSQGDRNNEKLFF
cdr3_nt: TGCGCCAGCAGCCAAGGGGACAGAAATAATGAAAAACTGTTTTTT

j_call: TRBJ1-3
v_call: TRBV5-4
clone_size: -
d_call: -
cdr3_aa: CASSLTRQAGSGNTIYF
cdr3_nt: TGTGCCAGCAGCTTGACCCGACAGGCCGGCTCTGGAAACACCATATATTTT

j_call: TRBJ2-6
v_call: TRBV7-2
clone_size: -
d_call: -
cdr3_aa: CASSITSGANVLTF
cdr3_nt: TGTGCCAGCAGCATTACTTCTGGGGCCAACGTCCTGACTTTC

j_call: TRBJ2-7
v_call: TRBV5-4
clone_size: -
d_call: -
cdr3_aa: CASSSSDSSYEQYF
cdr3_nt: TGTGCCAGCAGCAGCTCGGACAGCTCCTACGAGCAGTACTTC

j_call: TRBJ2-7
v_call: TRBV10-1
clone_size: -
d_call: TRBD2
cdr3_aa: CASSTSGSGSEQYF
cdr3_nt: TGCGCCAGCAGTACTAGCGGGAGTGGGTCCGAGCAGTACTTC

j_call: TRBJ2-2
v_call: TRBV6-6
clone_size: -
d_call: -
cdr3_aa: CASSYDGNRELFF
cdr3_nt: TGTGCCAGCAGTTACGACGGGAATCGGGAGCTGTTTTTT

j_call: TRBJ2-5
v_call: TRBV11-1
clone_size: large
d_call: TRBD2
cdr3_aa: CASSRGGQETQYF
cdr3_nt: TGTGCCAGCAGTCGCGGGGGGCAAGAGACCCAGTACTTC

j_call: TRBJ2-7
v_call: TRBV6-5
clone_size: -
d_call: TRBD2
cdr3_aa: CASGGSGAEQYF
cdr3_nt: TGTGCCAGTGGAGGTAGCGGGGCCGAGCAGTACTTC

j_call: TRBJ2-3
v_call: TRBV5-1
clone_size: -
d_call: TRBD1
cdr3_aa: CASSRGGQGADTQYF
cdr3_nt: TGCGCCAGCAGCAGAGGGGGACAGGGGGCAGATACGCAGTATTTT

j_call: TRBJ2-5
v_call: TRBV2
clone_size: -
d_call: TRBD1
cdr3_aa: CASGLGGRGETQYF
cdr3_nt: TGTGCCAGCGGGCTAGGGGGCAGGGGAGAGACCCAGTACTTC

j_call: TRBJ2-7
v_call: TRBV11-2
clone_size: -
d_call: -
cdr3_aa: CASSVAEPTNYEQYF
cdr3_nt: TGTGCCAGCAGCGTCGCGGAGCCTACGAACTACGAGCAGTACTTC

j_call: TRBJ2-5
v_call: TRBV7-9
clone_size: -
d_call: -
cdr3_aa: CASVAQETQYF
cdr3_nt: TGTGCCAGCGTCGCCCAAGAGACCCAGTACTTC

j_call: TRBJ2-7
v_call: TRBV5-4
clone_size: -
d_call: -
cdr3_aa: CASSITGTSFSYEQYF
cdr3_nt: TGTGCCAGCAGCATAACCGGGACTTCTTTCTCCTACGAGCAGTACTTC

j_call: TRBJ2-1
v_call: TRBV2
clone_size: -
d_call: TRBD2
cdr3_aa: CASRGDPVGEQFF
cdr3_nt: TGTGCCAGCCGGGGGGACCCCGTGGGTGAGCAGTTCTTC

j_call: TRBJ2-7
v_call: TRBV7-2
clone_size: -
d_call: -
cdr3_aa: CASSLTGNSYEQYF
cdr3_nt: TGTGCCAGCAGCTTAACAGGGAACTCCTACGAGCAGTACTTC

j_call: TRBJ1-1
v_call: TRBV18
clone_size: -
d_call: -
cdr3_aa: CASSLGTVNTEAFF
cdr3_nt: TGTGCCAGCTCACTTGGGACGGTGAACACTGAAGCTTTCTTT

j_call: TRBJ1-2
v_call: TRBV19
clone_size: -
d_call: TRBD1
cdr3_aa: CASTPDRVFYGYTF
cdr3_nt: TGTGCCAGTACTCCGGACAGGGTGTTCTATGGCTACACCTTC

j_call: TRBJ2-2
v_call: TRBV28
clone_size: -
d_call: -
cdr3_aa: CASRGANTGELFF
cdr3_nt: TGTGCCAGCAGAGGAGCGAACACCGGGGAGCTGTTTTTT

j_call: TRBJ1-2
v_call: TRBV29-1
clone_size: -
d_call: TRBD1
cdr3_aa: CSVTGGYGYTF
cdr3_nt: TGCAGCGTTACAGGGGGCTATGGCTACACCTTC

j_call: TRBJ1-4
v_call: TRBV30
clone_size: few
d_call: TRBD1
cdr3_aa: CAWSTGTGLNEKLFF
cdr3_nt: TGTGCCTGGAGTACCGGGACAGGACTAAATGAAAAACTGTTTTTT

j_call: TRBJ2-3
v_call: TRBV27
clone_size: once
d_call: -
cdr3_aa: CATTGIPTGTQYF
cdr3_nt: TGTGCCACCACAGGGATTCCCACCGGTACGCAGTATTTT

j_call: TRBJ1-1
v_call: TRBV20-1
clone_size: -
d_call: -
cdr3_aa: CSARDPNEAFF
cdr3_nt: TGCAGTGCTAGAGATCCTAACGAAGCTTTCTTT

j_call: TRBJ1-3
v_call: TRBV5-6
clone_size: -
d_call: -
cdr3_aa: CASRGRVRNTIYF
cdr3_nt: TGTGCCAGCAGGGGAAGAGTGCGGAACACCATATATTTT

j_call: TRBJ1-2
v_call: TRBV6-1
clone_size: once
d_call: -
cdr3_aa: CASSLFLYGYTF
cdr3_nt: TGTGCCAGCAGTCTCTTCCTTTATGGCTACACCTTC

j_call: TRBJ2-7
v_call: TRBV9
clone_size: -
d_call: TRBD1
cdr3_aa: CASSVGTGGIYEQYF
cdr3_nt: TGTGCCAGCAGCGTAGGGACAGGGGGTATCTACGAGCAGTACTTC

j_call: TRBJ2-2
v_call: TRBV7-2
clone_size: few
d_call: -
cdr3_aa: CASSFGGGELFF
cdr3_nt: TGTGCCAGCAGCTTCGGGGGCGGGGAGCTGTTTTTT

j_call: TRBJ2-7
v_call: TRBV11-2
clone_size: -
d_call: -
cdr3_aa: CASSLGAQGSEQYF
cdr3_nt: TGTGCCAGCAGCTTAGGCGCACAGGGATCCGAGCAGTACTTC

j_call: TRBJ2-4
v_call: TRBV6-1
clone_size: few
d_call: TRBD1
cdr3_aa: CASSEVGGTGLENIQYF
cdr3_nt: TGTGCCAGCAGTGAGGTCGGTGGGACAGGGCTCGAAAACATTCAGTACTTC

j_call: TRBJ2-3
v_call: TRBV29-1
clone_size: few
d_call: -
cdr3_aa: CSVVIQGWIYF
cdr3_nt: TGCAGCGTTGTAATCCAGGGGTGGATTTATTTT

j_call: TRBJ1-6
v_call: TRBV5-1
clone_size: -
d_call: -
cdr3_aa: CASSLAGAGPLHF
cdr3_nt: TGCGCCAGCAGCTTGGCGGGGGCCGGACCCCTCCACTTT

j_call: TRBJ1-1
v_call: TRBV5-1
clone_size: -
d_call: -
cdr3_aa: CASSLEGEMNTEAFF
cdr3_nt: TGCGCCAGCAGCTTGGAAGGGGAAATGAACACTGAAGCTTTCTTT

j_call: TRBJ2-3
v_call: TRBV30
clone_size: -
d_call: -
cdr3_aa: CACTAGGTDTQYF
cdr3_nt: TGTGCCTGTACGGCAGGGGGCACAGATACGCAGTATTTT

j_call: TRBJ2-7
v_call: TRBV20-1
clone_size: -
d_call: -
cdr3_aa: CSAGTVYEQYF
cdr3_nt: TGCAGTGCGGGGACGGTTTACGAGCAGTACTTC

j_call: TRBJ1-4
v_call: TRBV7-9
clone_size: large
d_call: TRBD1
cdr3_aa: CASSPGQGSATNEKLFF
cdr3_nt: TGTGCCAGCAGTCCGGGACAGGGATCGGCAACTAATGAAAAACTGTTTTTT

j_call: TRBJ2-1
v_call: TRBV19
clone_size: -
d_call: -
cdr3_aa: CASSIRWESLHEQFF
cdr3_nt: TGTGCCAGTAGTATTAGGTGGGAGTCTCTTCATGAGCAGTTCTTC

j_call: TRBJ2-5
v_call: TRBV5-1
clone_size: few
d_call: -
cdr3_aa: CASSLGGVQETQYF
cdr3_nt: TGCGCCAGCAGCTTGGGTGGGGTTCAAGAGACCCAGTACTTC

j_call: TRBJ2-1
v_call: TRBV20-1
clone_size: -
d_call: -
cdr3_aa: CSARGRDEQFF
cdr3_nt: TGCAGTGCTAGGGGTAGGGATGAGCAGTTCTTC

j_call: TRBJ2-1
v_call: TRBV29-1
clone_size: -
d_call: -
cdr3_aa: CSDTGTAYNEQFF
cdr3_nt: TGCAGCGACACCGGGACTGCGTACAATGAGCAGTTCTTC

j_call: TRBJ2-5
v_call: TRBV5-1
clone_size: few
d_call: -
cdr3_aa: CASSLGGDQETQYF
cdr3_nt: TGCGCCAGCAGCTTGGGGGGGGACCAAGAGACCCAGTACTTC

j_call: TRBJ1-4
v_call: TRBV7-8
clone_size: -
d_call: -
cdr3_aa: CASSPDRPPEKLFF
cdr3_nt: TGTGCCAGCAGCCCCGATCGACCGCCAGAAAAACTGTTTTTT

j_call: TRBJ2-5
v_call: TRBV11-1
clone_size: once
d_call: -
cdr3_aa: CASSFGTLQETQYF
cdr3_nt: TGTGCCAGCAGCTTCGGGACACTCCAAGAGACCCAGTACTTC

j_call: TRBJ2-1
v_call: TRBV7-8
clone_size: few
d_call: -
cdr3_aa: CASSLFTLVGGDEQFF
cdr3_nt: TGTGCCAGCAGCTTGTTTACTCTAGTTGGGGGCGATGAGCAGTTCTTC

j_call: TRBJ2-7
v_call: TRBV14
clone_size: once
d_call: TRBD1
cdr3_aa: CASSQASGQGYEQYF
cdr3_nt: TGTGCCAGCAGCCAAGCGTCAGGACAGGGCTACGAGCAGTACTTC

j_call: TRBJ1-2
v_call: TRBV5-4
clone_size: -
d_call: -
cdr3_aa: CASSFGQAKGYGYTF
cdr3_nt: TGTGCCAGCAGCTTCGGCCAGGCCAAGGGCTATGGCTACACCTTC

j_call: TRBJ1-5
v_call: TRBV19
clone_size: -
d_call: -
cdr3_aa: CASSYTGYQAQHF
cdr3_nt: TGTGCCAGTAGTTACACTGGTTATCAAGCCCAGCATTTT

j_call: TRBJ2-5
v_call: TRBV15
clone_size: -
d_call: -
cdr3_aa: CATSSPGGRETQYF
cdr3_nt: TGTGCCACCAGCTCCCCCGGGGGCCGGGAGACCCAGTACTTC

j_call: TRBJ2-1
v_call: TRBV7-8
clone_size: -
d_call: TRBD2
cdr3_aa: CASSGTSGSLSGEQFF
cdr3_nt: TGTGCCAGCAGCGGAACTAGCGGGAGTCTTTCTGGTGAGCAGTTCTTC

j_call: TRBJ1-1
v_call: TRBV9
clone_size: once
d_call: -
cdr3_aa: CASSVEEVTEAFF
cdr3_nt: TGTGCCAGCAGCGTAGAGGAAGTCACTGAAGCTTTCTTT

j_call: TRBJ1-5
v_call: TRBV7-8
clone_size: -
d_call: TRBD1
cdr3_aa: CASSSYGQGNQPQHF
cdr3_nt: TGTGCCAGCAGCTCCTACGGACAGGGCAATCAGCCCCAGCATTTT